Listed below are T cell receptor beta chains from one sample, sequenced in a study of shared T cell receptors in the human thymus. The method was immunoSEQ multiplex PCR; TCRdb's version includes in-frame clones alone and lacks a portion of them. The sample contains about 400,000 clones, approximately 95% of which appear only once. Input material: thymocytes. The source of these receptors is a human donor. Both conserved end residues are part of each CDR3. The order of the fields is clone size, V gene, J gene, D gene, CDR3 protein, CDR3 DNA. A D gene is named only where the DNA matches it firmly. Not every row has a clone size; where given, it reads once, few, many or a size class.

few,TRBV12-5,TRBJ1-1,-,CASGLSGDEAFF,TGTGCTAGTGGTTTGTCCGGTGATGAAGCTTTCTTT
-,TRBV7-9,TRBJ2-7,-,CASSGQGTYEQYF,TGTGCCAGCAGCGGACAAGGGACCTACGAGCAGTACTTC
-,TRBV6-6,TRBJ1-1,-,CASSAIWQEAFF,TGTGCCAGCAGTGCCATCTGGCAGGAAGCTTTCTTT
-,TRBV5-8,TRBJ1-1,TRBD1,CASSCGGTGLNTEAFF,TGTGCCAGCAGCTGTGGGGGGACAGGACTGAACACTGAAGCTTTCTTT
-,TRBV28,TRBJ2-3,TRBD1,CASSFAEVHRGPCTDTQYF,TGTGCCAGCAGTTTCGCCGAAGTTCACAGGGGACCCTGCACAGATACGCAGTATTTT
-,TRBV1,TRBJ2-7,-,CTSSQGRYRGAGKRYF,TGCACCAGCAGCCAAGGGAGGTACAGGGGGGCCGGGAAACGGTACTTC
-,TRBV7-2,TRBJ2-7,TRBD2,CASSLTSGWPYEQYF,TGTGCCAGCAGCCTCACTAGCGGATGGCCCTACGAGCAGTACTTC
-,TRBV5-1,TRBJ2-3,-,CASSLVRQAPQKTQAYSTDTQYF,TGCGCCAGCAGCTTGGTTCGGCAGGCCCCTCAAAAAACGCAGGCCTATAGCACAGATACGCAGTATTTT
-,TRBV10-3,TRBJ1-2,-,CAIPTGRGYTF,TGTGCCATCCCCACCGGTCGTGGCTACACCTTC
-,TRBV4-3,TRBJ2-7,-,CASSQDRVGLWRRFSSYEQYF,TGCGCCAGCAGCCAAGATAGGGTGGGTCTTTGGCGCCGCTTCAGCTCCTACGAGCAGTACTTC
-,TRBV5-8,TRBJ1-2,-,CASSLKGIGGEPTNYGYTF,TGTGCCAGCAGCTTGAAGGGTATAGGGGGGGAACCAACTAACTATGGCTACACCTTC
-,TRBV18,TRBJ2-7,TRBD2,CASSPPNGTSGTPYEQYF,TGTGCCAGCTCACCACCGAATGGGACTAGCGGCACACCCTACGAGCAGTACTTC
-,TRBV19,TRBJ2-5,TRBD2,CASRRVGLAGETQYF,TGTGCCAGTAGACGGGTGGGACTAGCAGGAGAGACCCAGTACTTC
-,TRBV12-5,TRBJ2-3,-,CASGLDGSTPDTQYF,TGTGCTAGTGGTTTGGACGGATCAACCCCAGATACGCAGTATTTT
-,TRBV4-3,TRBJ2-1,-,CASSPRASSYNEQFF,TGCGCCAGCAGCCCCCGAGCGAGCTCCTACAATGAGCAGTTCTTC
-,TRBV5-1,TRBJ2-5,-,CASSLIFVPRGLETQYF,TGCGCCAGCAGCTTGATTTTCGTCCCCCGGGGGCTAGAGACCCAGTACTTC
-,TRBV28,TRBJ2-1,TRBD1,CASSPQRTGGANNEQFF,TGTGCCAGCAGTCCCCAACGGACAGGGGGGGCCAACAATGAGCAGTTCTTC
-,TRBV5-1,TRBJ1-2,TRBD1,CASSAGGAAGYTF,TGCGCCAGCAGCGCAGGGGGCGCGGCTGGCTACACCTTC
-,TRBV5-1,TRBJ2-2,TRBD2,CASSLVRRGLAGGFGTGELFF,TGCGCCAGCAGCTTGGTGCGTCGCGGACTAGCGGGAGGGTTCGGCACCGGGGAGCTGTTTTTT
-,TRBV5-6,TRBJ2-7,TRBD2,CASSRLTSGSETYEQYF,TGTGCCAGCAGCCGCCTGACTAGCGGGAGCGAGACGTACGAGCAGTACTTC
-,TRBV4-3,TRBJ2-7,TRBD1,CASSQETAGTGSYEQYF,TGCGCCAGCAGCCAAGAGACCGCTGGGACAGGGAGCTACGAGCAGTACTTC
-,TRBV27,TRBJ1-4,TRBD1,CASSLEGGREKLFF,TGTGCCAGCAGTTTAGAAGGGGGCCGTGAAAAACTGTTTTTT
few,TRBV6-1,TRBJ1-2,TRBD1,CASSGQGQGNYGYTF,TGTGCCAGCAGTGGGCAGGGACAGGGGAACTATGGCTACACCTTC
-,TRBV7-9,TRBJ1-4,TRBD1,CASSFQGAVITTNEKLFF,TGTGCCAGCAGCTTCCAGGGGGCGGTAATAACAACTAATGAAAAACTGTTTTTT
-,TRBV6-6,TRBJ2-7,TRBD2,CASSSRLSGGHEQYF,TGTGCCAGCAGTTCCCGACTTTCGGGAGGGCACGAGCAGTACTTC
-,TRBV5-4,TRBJ2-7,TRBD2,CASSLAATSEFERSSYEQYF,TGTGCCAGCAGCTTGGCCGCGACTAGCGAATTCGAAAGGAGCTCCTACGAGCAGTACTTC